The source of this TCR beta chain is a study of blood T cell repertoires in COVID-19. Study-wide background: The United States, Italy and Spain were the sources of the acute and convalescent COVID-19 samples.

Everyone who took part was roughly 18 to 90 years old, and they came from over 20 US areas. Membership in each cohort depended on participant-reported clinical history. Cohort 3 donors counted as recovered after two negative PCRs, clearance, or resolved symptoms. The protocol was immunoSEQ multiplex PCR, while the TCRdb copy is restricted to in-frame clones and leaves out a portion. The sample yields about 480,000 clones, over 75% seen once. With 2 bases removed from V and 1 base from J, the gap between germline ends came to 8 bases. This CDR3 is built from 14 residues. From germline, CDR1 is MNHEY and CDR2 SVGAGI.

Sequencing was carried out using PBMCs or T cells enriched from blood (not recorded which). This chain joins TRBV6-5 and TRBJ2-5; D call uncertain. This TCR derives from a woman aged 40 to 49 who had recovered from COVID-19. CDR3 protein: CASSYLPLQETQYF. The DNA of the CDR3 is TGTGCCAGCAGTTACCTCCCTCTCCAAGAGACCCAGTACTTC.